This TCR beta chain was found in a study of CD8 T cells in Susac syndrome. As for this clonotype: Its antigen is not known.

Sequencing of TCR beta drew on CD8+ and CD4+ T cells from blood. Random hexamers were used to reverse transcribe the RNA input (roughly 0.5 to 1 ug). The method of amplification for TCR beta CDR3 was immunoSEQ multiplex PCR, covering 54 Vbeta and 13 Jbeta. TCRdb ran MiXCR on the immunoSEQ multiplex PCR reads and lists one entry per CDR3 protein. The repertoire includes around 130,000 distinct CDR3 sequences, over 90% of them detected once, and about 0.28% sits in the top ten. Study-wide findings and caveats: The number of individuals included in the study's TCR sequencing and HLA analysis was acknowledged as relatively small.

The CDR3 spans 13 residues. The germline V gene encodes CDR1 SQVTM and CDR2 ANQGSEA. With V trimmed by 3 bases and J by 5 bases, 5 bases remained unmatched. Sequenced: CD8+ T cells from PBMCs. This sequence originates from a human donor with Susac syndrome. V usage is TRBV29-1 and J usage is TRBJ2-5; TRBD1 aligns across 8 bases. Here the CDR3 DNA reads TGCAGCGTTGAGGGACAGGAAGGTGAGACCCAGTACTTC. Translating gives CSVEGQEGETQYF.